This paragraph covers one T cell receptor (beta chain) sequence. As yet, its antigen is unknown. Produced via immunoSEQ multiplex PCR; TCRdb's table is partial and in-frame only. The data hold some 1.1 million clones, with roughly 80% observed a single time. V lost 5 bases and J lost 5, with 15 bases in between. The CDR3 length is 15 residues. Germline V gene sequence: CDR1 SNHLY, CDR2 FYNNEI. The data belong to a study of shared clonotypes between healthy human individuals. Overall study results and limits: As a rule, naive subsets had a larger estimated richness than memory subsets.

Nashville, Tennessee was home to all donors, who were Caucasian adults. Sample: memory CD4+ T cells from PBMCs. Subset given: CD45RA-negative fraction. The chain joins TRBV2 to TRBJ1-4, with D uncertain. The TCR comes from a man aged 18-30 years in good health. Some clones in this sample may be carry-over from other donors' samples. Here the CDR3 reads CASSRISGRNEKLFF. DNA of the CDR3: TGTGCCAGCAGTCGTATTTCCGGGAGGAATGAAAAACTGTTTTTT.